Listed below are T cell receptor beta chains from one sample, sequenced in a study of cytomegalovirus exposure and HLA in healthy donors. Sequenced by immunoSEQ multiplex PCR; TCRdb stores in-frame clones only, minus some. The table includes about 76,000 clones, around 94% detected once. The material sequenced was PBMCs. These receptors all come from a woman between 18 and 29 years old in good health and CMV-seropositive. Both conserved end residues are part of each CDR3. D genes are given only for firm matches. A row's size may be missing; if present it is once, few, many or a size class.

NA TRBJ2-7 TRBV11-1 NA CASNPTGDSTYEQHF TGTGCCAGCAACCCGACCGGGGACTCGACCTACGAGCAGCACTTC
NA TRBJ2-1 TRBV30 NA CAWGSYNEQFF TGTGCCTGGGGCAGCTACAATGAGCAGTTCTTC
TRBD1 TRBJ1-2 TRBV19 once CASSRTGVLRGYTF TGTGCCAGTAGTCGGACAGGGGTACTTCGGGGCTACACCTTC
TRBD2 TRBJ2-7 TRBV30 NA CAWSVGGGLGEQYF TGTGCCTGGAGTGTAGGCGGGGGTTTGGGCGAGCAGTACTTC
NA TRBJ2-2 TRBV6-4 NA CASSDSGRELFF TGTGCCAGCAGTGACTCTGGGCGGGAGCTGTTTTTT
TRBD1 TRBJ2-7 TRBV7-9 NA CASSPRGQGAYEQYF TGTGCCAGCAGCCCCAGGGGACAGGGGGCTTACGAGCAGTACTTC
NA TRBJ1-1 TRBV7-2 NA CASRLMGSEAFF TGTGCCAGCAGACTTATGGGCAGTGAAGCTTTCTTT
NA TRBJ1-3 TRBV6-5 NA CASSYGDSGNTIYF TGTGCCAGCAGTTACGGAGACTCTGGAAACACCATATATTTT
TRBD2 TRBJ2-7 TRBV2 NA CASRRTSGRLYEQYF TGTGCCAGCAGGCGGACTAGCGGGAGATTATACGAGCAGTACTTC
TRBD2 TRBJ2-3 TRBV11-2 NA CASSLGPRGSTDTQYF TGTGCCAGCAGCTTAGGACCGCGGGGGAGCACAGATACGCAGTATTTT
NA TRBJ2-1 TRBV5-4 once CASSPPGALDNEQFF TGTGCCAGCAGCCCGCCAGGGGCCCTAGACAATGAGCAGTTCTTC
TRBD2 TRBJ2-1 TRBV5-1 NA CASSSRTSGVGLNEQFF TGCGCCAGCAGTTCCCGGACTAGCGGGGTGGGTTTGAATGAGCAGTTCTTC
TRBD1 TRBJ1-1 TRBV4-3 NA CASSLTGDDTEAFF TGCGCCAGCAGCCTGACAGGGGATGACACTGAAGCTTTCTTT
TRBD1 TRBJ1-2 TRBV6-1 NA CASSERTGGKDGYTF TGTGCCAGCAGTGAGAGGACAGGGGGCAAGGACGGCTACACCTTC
TRBD1 TRBJ1-5 TRBV19 NA CASSIGTGARQPQHF TGTGCCAGTAGTATTGGGACAGGGGCCCGACAGCCCCAGCATTTT
TRBD2 TRBJ2-2 TRBV19 NA CASSKTSGEGGELFF TGTGCCAGTAGCAAGACTAGCGGTGAGGGCGGGGAGCTGTTTTTT
NA TRBJ1-6 TRBV11-3 NA CASSGGETYSPLHF TGTGCCAGCAGCGGGGGGGAAACATATTCACCCCTCCACTTT
TRBD2 TRBJ2-7 TRBV4-2 NA CASSQGIAGGSYEQYF TGTGCCAGCAGCCAGGGCATAGCGGGGGGCTCCTACGAGCAGTACTTC
NA TRBJ2-1 TRBV7-9 NA CASSDGQGGENEQFF TGTGCCAGCAGCGATGGACAGGGAGGGGAAAATGAGCAGTTCTTC
TRBD2 TRBJ2-3 TRBV4-2 once CASSQEPSGSTDTQYF TGTGCCAGCAGCCAAGAGCCTAGCGGGAGCACAGATACGCAGTATTTT
NA TRBJ1-1 TRBV30 NA CAWTAGNTEAFF TGTGCCTGGACGGCGGGCAACACTGAAGCTTTCTTT
TRBD2 TRBJ2-1 TRBV6-1 NA CASSETSGRVDEQFF TGTGCCAGCAGTGAAACGAGCGGGAGGGTCGATGAGCAGTTCTTC
NA TRBJ2-2 TRBV30 NA CAWTEARNTGELFF TGTGCCTGGACGGAAGCGAGAAACACCGGGGAGCTGTTTTTT
NA TRBJ2-2 TRBV11-3 NA CASSLSSYGTGELFF TGTGCCAGCAGCTTAAGCTCATACGGGACCGGGGAGCTGTTTTTT
NA TRBJ2-1 TRBV7-8 NA CASSWPSEQFF TGTGCCAGCAGCTGGCCAAGTGAGCAGTTCTTC
NA TRBJ1-2 TRBV10-3 NA CAISEGGGPYGYTF TGTGCCATCAGTGAGGGGGGCGGTCCATATGGCTACACCTTC
TRBD1 TRBJ2-2 TRBV7-9 NA CASSPRGRNTGELFF TGTGCCAGCAGCCCTAGGGGGCGTAACACCGGGGAGCTGTTTTTT
TRBD1 TRBJ2-5 TRBV30 NA CAWETGSQETQYF TGTGCCTGGGAGACAGGGAGCCAAGAGACCCAGTACTTC
NA TRBJ2-2 TRBV11-3 NA CASSLEQRMNTGELFF TGTGCCAGCAGCTTAGAGCAGCGGATGAACACCGGGGAGCTGTTTTTT
NA TRBJ2-5 TRBV9 once CASSVGSRVQQETQYF TGTGCCAGCAGCGTAGGAAGCCGGGTTCAGCAAGAGACCCAGTACTTC
NA TRBJ1-2 TRBV7-2 NA CASSLLPTSLNGYTF TGTGCCAGCAGCTTACTACCGACAAGTCTTAATGGCTACACCTTC
NA TRBJ1-3 TRBV9 NA CASSPSGGGGNTIYF TGTGCCAGCAGCCCCAGCGGGGGTGGGGGAAACACCATATATTTT
TRBD1 TRBJ1-4 TRBV29-1 once CSVEIGQGGEKLFF TGCAGCGTTGAAATCGGACAGGGGGGGGAAAAACTGTTTTTT
TRBD2 TRBJ2-2 TRBV30 NA CAWSESGSMTGELFF TGTGCCTGGAGTGAGAGCGGGAGCATGACCGGGGAGCTGTTTTTT
TRBD1 TRBJ1-4 TRBV7-7 NA CASSKGDRRNEKLFF TGTGCCAGCAGTAAGGGGGACAGGAGAAATGAAAAACTGTTTTTT
NA TRBJ2-5 TRBV5-1 NA CASSLAEETQYF TGCGCCAGCAGCTTGGCCGAAGAGACCCAGTACTTC
NA TRBJ2-6 TRBV10-3 NA CAITELSGANVLTF TGTGCCATCACCGAGCTCTCTGGGGCCAACGTCCTGACTTTC
NA TRBJ2-3 TRBV9 NA CASSVRQGHTDTQYF TGTGCCAGCAGCGTAAGGCAGGGCCACACAGATACGCAGTATTTT
NA TRBJ1-6 TRBV19 NA CASSRAGDGNSPLHF TGTGCCAGTAGTAGGGCAGGGGACGGCAATTCACCCCTCCACTTT
NA TRBJ1-3 TRBV7-2 NA CASSLNDGGSGNTIYF TGTGCCAGCAGCTTAAACGACGGGGGCTCTGGAAACACCATATATTTT
NA TRBJ1-3 TRBV29-1 few CSVEAGFSGNTIYF TGCAGCGTTGAAGCAGGCTTCTCTGGAAACACCATATATTTT
TRBD2 TRBJ2-1 TRBV4-2 NA CASSPPGLAGNNEQFF TGTGCCAGCAGCCCCCCGGGACTAGCGGGGAACAATGAGCAGTTCTTC
NA TRBJ1-1 TRBV15 NA CATSRSQIRGVNTEAFF TGTGCCACCAGCAGGAGCCAAATCAGGGGTGTGAACACTGAAGCTTTCTTT
NA TRBJ2-7 TRBV13 NA CASSRETDYEQYF TGTGCCAGCAGCCGGGAGACGGACTACGAGCAGTACTTC
TRBD1 TRBJ1-1 TRBV5-1 NA CASSTRDRGRTEAFF TGCGCCAGCAGCACCCGGGACAGGGGGAGAACTGAAGCTTTCTTT